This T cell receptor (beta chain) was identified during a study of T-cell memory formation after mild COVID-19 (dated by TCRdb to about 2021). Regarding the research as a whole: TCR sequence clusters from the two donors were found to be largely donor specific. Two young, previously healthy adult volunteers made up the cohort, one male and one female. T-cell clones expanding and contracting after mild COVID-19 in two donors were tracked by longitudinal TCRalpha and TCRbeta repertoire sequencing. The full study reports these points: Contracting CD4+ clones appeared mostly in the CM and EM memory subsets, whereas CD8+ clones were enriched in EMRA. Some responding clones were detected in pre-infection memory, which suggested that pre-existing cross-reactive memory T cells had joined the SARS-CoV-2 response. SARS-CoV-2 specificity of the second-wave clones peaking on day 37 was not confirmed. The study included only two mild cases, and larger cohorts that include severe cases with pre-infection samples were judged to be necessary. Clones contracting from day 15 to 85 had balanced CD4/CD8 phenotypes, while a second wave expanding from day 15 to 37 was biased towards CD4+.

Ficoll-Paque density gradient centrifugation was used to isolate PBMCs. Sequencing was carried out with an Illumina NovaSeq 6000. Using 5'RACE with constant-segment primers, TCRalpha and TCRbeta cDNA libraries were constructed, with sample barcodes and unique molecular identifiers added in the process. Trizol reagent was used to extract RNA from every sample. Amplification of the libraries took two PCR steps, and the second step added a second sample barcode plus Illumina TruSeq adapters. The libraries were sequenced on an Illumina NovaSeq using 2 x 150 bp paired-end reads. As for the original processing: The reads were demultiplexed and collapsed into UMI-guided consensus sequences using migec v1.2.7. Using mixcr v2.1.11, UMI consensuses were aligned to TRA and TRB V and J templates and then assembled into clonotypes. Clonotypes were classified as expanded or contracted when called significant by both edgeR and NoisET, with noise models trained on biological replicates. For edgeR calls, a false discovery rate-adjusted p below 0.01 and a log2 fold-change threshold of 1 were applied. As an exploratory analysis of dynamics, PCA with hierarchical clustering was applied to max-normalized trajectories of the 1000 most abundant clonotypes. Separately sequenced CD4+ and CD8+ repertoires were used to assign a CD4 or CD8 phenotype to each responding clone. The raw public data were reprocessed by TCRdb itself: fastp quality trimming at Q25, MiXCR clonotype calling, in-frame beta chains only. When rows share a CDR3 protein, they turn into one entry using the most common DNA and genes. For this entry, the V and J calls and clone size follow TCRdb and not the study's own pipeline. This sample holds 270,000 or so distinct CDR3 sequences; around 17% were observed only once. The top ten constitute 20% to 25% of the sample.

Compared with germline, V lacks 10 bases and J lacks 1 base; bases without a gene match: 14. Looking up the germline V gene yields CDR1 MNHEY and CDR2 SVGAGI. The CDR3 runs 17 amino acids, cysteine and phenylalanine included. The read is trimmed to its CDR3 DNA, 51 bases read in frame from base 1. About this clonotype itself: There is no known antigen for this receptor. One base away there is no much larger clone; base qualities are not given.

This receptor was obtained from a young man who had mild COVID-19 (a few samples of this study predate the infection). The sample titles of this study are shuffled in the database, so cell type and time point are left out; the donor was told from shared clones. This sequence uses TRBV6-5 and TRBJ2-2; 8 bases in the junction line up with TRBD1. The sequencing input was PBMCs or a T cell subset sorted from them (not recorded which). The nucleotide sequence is TGTGCCATCAATTCCGGGACAGGAGGTTTGAACACCGGGGAGCTGTTTTTT. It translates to CAINSGTGGLNTGELFF.